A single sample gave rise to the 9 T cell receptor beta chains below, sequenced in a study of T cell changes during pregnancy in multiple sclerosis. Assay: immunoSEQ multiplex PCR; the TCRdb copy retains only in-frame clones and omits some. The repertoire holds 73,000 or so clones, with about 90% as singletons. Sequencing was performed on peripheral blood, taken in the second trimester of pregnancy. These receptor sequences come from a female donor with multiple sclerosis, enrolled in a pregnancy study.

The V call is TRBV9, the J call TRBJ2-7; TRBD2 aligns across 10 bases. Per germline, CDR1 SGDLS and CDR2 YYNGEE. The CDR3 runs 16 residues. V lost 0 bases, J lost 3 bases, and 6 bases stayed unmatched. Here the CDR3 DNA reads TGTGCCAGCAGCGTAGGTGGTAGCGGGGGGATCTACGAGCAGTACTTC. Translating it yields CASSVGGSGGIYEQYF.

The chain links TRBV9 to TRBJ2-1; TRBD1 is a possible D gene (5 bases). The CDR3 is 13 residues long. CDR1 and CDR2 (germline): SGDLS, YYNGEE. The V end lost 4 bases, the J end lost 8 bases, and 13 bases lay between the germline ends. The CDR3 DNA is TGTGCCAGCAGCCACCAAGGGGTGGATGAGCAGTTCTTC. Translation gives CASSHQGVDEQFF.

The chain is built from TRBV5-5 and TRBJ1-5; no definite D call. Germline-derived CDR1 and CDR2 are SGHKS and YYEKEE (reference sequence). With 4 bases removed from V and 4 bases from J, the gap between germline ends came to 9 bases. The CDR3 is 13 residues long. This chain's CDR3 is CASSGRENQPQHF. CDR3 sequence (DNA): TGTGCCAGCAGCGGACGGGAAAATCAGCCCCAGCATTTT.

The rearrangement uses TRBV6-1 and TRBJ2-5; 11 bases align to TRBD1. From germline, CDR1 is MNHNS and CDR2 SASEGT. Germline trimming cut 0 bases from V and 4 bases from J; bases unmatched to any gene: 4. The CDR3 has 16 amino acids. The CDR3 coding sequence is TGTGCCAGCAGTGAAGCGGGGGGGACAGGGGGAGAGACCCAGTACTTC. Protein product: CASSEAGGTGGETQYF.

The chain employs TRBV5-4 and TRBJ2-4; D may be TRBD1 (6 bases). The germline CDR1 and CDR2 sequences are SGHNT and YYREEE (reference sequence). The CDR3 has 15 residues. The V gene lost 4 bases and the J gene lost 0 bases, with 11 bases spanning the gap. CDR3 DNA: TGTGCCAGCAGCCCAGGGGAACTAGCCAAAAACATTCAGTACTTC. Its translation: CASSPGELAKNIQYF.

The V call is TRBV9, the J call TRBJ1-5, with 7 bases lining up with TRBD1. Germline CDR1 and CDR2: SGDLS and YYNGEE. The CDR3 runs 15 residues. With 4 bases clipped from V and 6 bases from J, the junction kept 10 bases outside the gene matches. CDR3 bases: TGTGCCAGCAGCCGAGGGGGCCAGACGGGTCAGCCCCAGCATTTT. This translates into CASSRGGQTGQPQHF.

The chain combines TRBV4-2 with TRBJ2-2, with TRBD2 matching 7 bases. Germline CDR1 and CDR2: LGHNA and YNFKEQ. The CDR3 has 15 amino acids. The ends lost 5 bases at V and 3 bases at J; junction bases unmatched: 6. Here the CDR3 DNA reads TGTGCCAGCAGCAAGACAGCGGGGTACACCGGGGAGCTGTTTTTT. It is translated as CASSKTAGYTGELFF.

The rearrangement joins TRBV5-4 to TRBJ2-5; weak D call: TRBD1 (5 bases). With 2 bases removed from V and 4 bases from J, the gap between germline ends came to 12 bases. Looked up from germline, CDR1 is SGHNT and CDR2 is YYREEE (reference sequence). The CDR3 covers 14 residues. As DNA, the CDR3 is TGTGCCAGCAGCTTACCCGACAGACCAGAGACCCAGTACTTC. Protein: CASSLPDRPETQYF.

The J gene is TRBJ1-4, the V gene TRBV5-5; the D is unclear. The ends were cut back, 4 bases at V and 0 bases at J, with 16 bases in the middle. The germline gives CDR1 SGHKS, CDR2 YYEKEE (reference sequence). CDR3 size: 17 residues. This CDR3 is CASSKTISEATNEKLFF. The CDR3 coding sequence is TGTGCCAGCAGCAAGACTATCTCGGAGGCAACTAATGAAAAACTGTTTTTT. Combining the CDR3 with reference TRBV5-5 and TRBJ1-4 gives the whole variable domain DAGVTQSPTHLIKTRGQQVTLRCSPISGHKSVSWYQQVLGQGPQFIFQYYEKEERGRGNFPDRFSARQFPNYSSELNVNALLLGDSALYLCASSKTISEATNEKLFFGSGTQLSVL.